One sample yielded the 23 T cell receptor beta chains listed below, sequenced in a study of blood T cells in healthy people across ages. Combining a sample-barcoded 5' primer with a J-beta primer mix, a second PCR ran for roughly 7 to 12 cycles. Each CDR3 protein is one row after TCRdb ran MiXCR on the 5' RACE reads. Of hundreds of thousands of distinct CDR3 sequences listed, 40% to 45% were seen once; the top ten hold approximately 22%. Sequenced: blood. The receptors here all came from a woman aged 55-70 years in good health.

The chain uses TRBV14 and TRBJ2-5; D is perhaps TRBD1 or TRBD2 (6 bases each). Trimming shortened V by 0 bases and J by 2 bases, and 19 bases separated the two germline ends. CDR1 is SGHDN, CDR2 FVKESK, per germline. This CDR3 is built from 18 residues. The CDR3 reads CASSQERRAGHRQETQYF. The CDR3 nucleotides are TGTGCCAGCAGCCAAGAGCGGCGGGCGGGACACAGACAAGAGACCCAGTACTTC.

This clonotype was counted between two and nine times. The chain recombines TRBV12-5 with TRBJ1-1, with 7 positions matching TRBD1. There are 17 residues in the CDR3. From germline, CDR1 is LGHNT and CDR2 FRNRAP. V gave up 3 bases and J gave up 1 base; unmatched junction bases: 11. CDR3 DNA: TGTGCTAGTGGTTTCGTGGAGGGGGCAGGGACGAACACTGAAGCTTTCTTT. This encodes CASGFVEGAGTNTEAFF.

This chain uses TRBV19 with TRBJ2-1; 11 positions match TRBD2. The CDR3 has 16 residues. The J segment lost 7 bases and the V segment lost 3 bases, leaving 8 bases of the junction unmatched. Germline CDR1 reads LNHDA; CDR2 reads SQIVND (reference sequence). The CDR3 is CASSILAGGQTNEQFF. CDR3 in DNA: TGTGCCAGTAGTATTCTAGCGGGGGGCCAAACGAATGAGCAGTTCTTC.

In DNA form, the CDR3 reads TGTGCCACCAGCAGAGGGGTAGCGGGCCACTCCTACAATGAGCAGTTCTTC. It codes for CATSRGVAGHSYNEQFF. The J gene is TRBJ2-1, the V gene TRBV15; 7 bases are shared with TRBD2. The CDR3 covers 17 residues. The V segment lost 1 base and the J segment 0 bases; nucleotides outside the gene matches: 6. Germline CDR1 reads LNHNV; CDR2 reads YYDKDF (reference sequence).

The table lists this clonotype with a few counts. The chain carries TRBV4-3 and TRBJ1-1; 9 nucleotides line up with TRBD1. Germline V lookup: CDR1 LGHNA, CDR2 YSLEER. Losses at the gene ends were 4 bases for V and 11 bases for J; bases not matched to a gene: 5. The CDR3 consists of 12 residues. The CDR3 loop is CASSLTGGYAFF. The CDR3 region has the DNA TGCGCCAGCAGCCTTACAGGGGGCTATGCTTTCTTT.

This clonotype has just a few counts. A single base separates this from a much larger clone, so it may be a read error. The chain uses TRBV5-5 and TRBJ2-3; no firm D call. Germline V gene sequence: CDR1 SGHKS, CDR2 YYEKEE (reference sequence). The length of the CDR3 is 13 residues. Trimming took off 3 bases at V and 4 bases at J, with 9 bases between the two ends. The CDR3 here is CASSCTVADTQYF. CDR3 coding DNA: TGTGCCAGCAGCTGTACTGTGGCAGATACGCAGTATTTT.

The chain employs TRBV11-2 and TRBJ1-6, with 8 nucleotides matching TRBD1. The J segment lost 7 bases and the V segment lost 7 bases, leaving 6 bases of the junction unmatched. Germline V lookup: CDR1 SGHAT, CDR2 FQNNGV. The CDR3 has 14 residues. The CDR3 DNA follows: TGTGCCAGCAACCCACAGGGGGAGAATTCACCCCTCCACTTT. Protein: CASNPQGENSPLHF.

This clonotype has a count of ten or more. The V call is TRBV28, the J call TRBJ2-5; D not certain. The germline V and J ends were trimmed by 5 bases and 5 bases, with 12 bases remaining between them. This CDR3 has 13 residues. Germline CDR1 is MDHEN and CDR2 is SYDVKM. The CDR3, as DNA: TGTGCCAGCAGTCCCCGCTTGGGGGAGACCCAGTACTTC. It yields the protein CASSPRLGETQYF.

In this sample, this clonotype turned up many times. The chain employs TRBV4-2 and TRBJ2-5; the D is unclear. Trimming pared 0 bases from V and 6 bases from J, leaving 11 bases between. In germline, CDR1 is LGHNA, CDR2 YNFKEQ. The CDR3 is made up of 14 amino acids. The DNA for the CDR3 is TGTGCCAGCAGCCAAGATCAGTCTTCGAAGACCCAGTACTTC. Its protein is CASSQDQSSKTQYF.

The gene calls are TRBV4-1 and TRBJ2-7; 11 positions agree with TRBD2. Looked up from germline, CDR1 is MGHRA and CDR2 is YSYEKL. V lost 3 bases, J lost 6 bases, and 7 bases stayed unmatched. The CDR3 is 15 residues long. The CDR3 is CASSQSGTSGGEQYF. In DNA form, the CDR3 reads TGCGCCAGCAGCCAGTCCGGGACTAGCGGTGGCGAGCAGTACTTC.

V gene TRBV14 combines with J gene TRBJ1-2, with a possible D match to TRBD1 (5 bases). The V and J ends lost 0 bases and 8 bases respectively, with 13 bases between them. The CDR3 extends over 14 amino acids. Germline V gene sequence: CDR1 SGHDN, CDR2 FVKESK. This CDR3 is CASSQEFQGQGYTF. The CDR3 nucleotides are TGTGCCAGCAGCCAAGAATTTCAGGGTCAAGGCTACACCTTC.

About this clonotype itself: One end of the junction fails to match germline, which may point to a read error. The V and J genes are TRBV10-3 and TRBJ2-1; 10 bases map to TRBD2. Per the germline V gene, CDR1 is ENHRY and CDR2 is SYGVKD. The CDR3 has 16 amino acids. In nucleotides, the CDR3 is TGTGCCATCAGGGGCCGACTAGCGGGCTCCTACAATGAGCAGTTCTTT. Translating it yields CAIRGRLAGSYNEQFF.

This clonotype was recorded a few times. The gene calls are TRBV7-8 and TRBJ1-6, with no clear D. Germline V lookup: CDR1 SGHVS, CDR2 FQNEAQ. CDR3 length: 15 amino acids. Trimming took off 5 bases at V and 9 bases at J, with 17 bases between the two ends. Written as DNA, the CDR3 is TGTGCCAGCAGCCCCCCCGGGCCCGTCGGTTCACCCCTCCACTTT. This sequence encodes CASSPPGPVGSPLHF. The full variable domain, rest sourced from reference TRBV7-8 and TRBJ1-6, is GAGVSQSPRYKVAKRGQDVALRCDPISGHVSLFWYQQALGQGPEFLTYFQNEAQLDKSGLPSDRFFAERPEGSVSTLKIQRTQQEDSAVYLCASSPPGPVGSPLHFGNGTRLTVT.

This chain joins TRBV30 and TRBJ2-4; 7 bases are shared with TRBD2. Germline V gene data show CDR1 as GTSNPN and CDR2 as SVGIG (reference sequence). The CDR3 spans 13 residues. The trim removed 2 bases at V and 7 bases at J, leaving 5 bases unmatched. The CDR3 reads CAWSSQGGNIQYF. The CDR3 coding sequence is TGTGCCTGGAGTAGTCAGGGAGGGAACATTCAGTACTTC.

As regards this clonotype: This may arise from a read error, as a much more abundant clone is one base away. The chain employs TRBV7-2 and TRBJ2-1; 9 nucleotides match TRBD2. From germline, CDR1 is SGHTA and CDR2 FQGNSA. The CDR3 totals 15 residues. The CDR3 reads CVSSLAGATYNEQFF. The DNA for the CDR3 is TGTGTCAGCAGCTTAGCGGGAGCGACCTACAATGAGCAGTTCTTC.

About this clonotype: A much larger clone sits a single nucleotide away, making a read error possible. The chain has TRBV13 and TRBJ2-7; 8 nucleotides match TRBD1. Germline V gene data show CDR1 as PRHDT and CDR2 as FYEKMQ (reference sequence). The length of the CDR3 is 15 residues. The ends lost 7 bases at V and 3 bases at J; junction bases unmatched: 11. CDR3 nucleotides: TGTGCCAGCAACTTGTCCGGGACAGGTAACTACGAGCAGTACTTC. As protein: CASNLSGTGNYEQYF.

This clonotype was seen a handful of times. This chain connects TRBV20-1 to TRBJ2-1; 7 positions agree with TRBD1. V trimming: 0 bases; J trimming: 0 bases; junction bases outside the gene matches: 2. The CDR3 length is 15 residues. Per germline, CDR1 DFQATT and CDR2 SNEGSKA (reference sequence). The CDR3 nucleotides are TGCAGTGCTAGAGAAACAGGGGACTCCTACAATGAGCAGTTCTTC. It encodes CSARETGDSYNEQFF.

The CDR3 reads CASTHGGTDYGYTF. DNA for the CDR3: TGTGCCAGCACTCATGGTGGGACAGACTATGGCTACACCTTC. This chain links TRBV12-3 or TRBV12-4 with TRBJ1-2; 7 positions match TRBD1. The trim removed 7 bases at V and 3 bases at J, leaving 8 bases unmatched. The CDR3 contains 14 residues.

This clonotype was counted a few times. The CDR3 coding sequence is TGTGCCAGCCACACGCTTATAAAAGCTTTCTTT. Translated: CASHTLIKAFF. The rearrangement joins TRBV12-3 or TRBV12-4 to TRBJ1-1; D is unclear. V lost 8 bases, J lost 9 bases, and 13 bases lay in between. The CDR3 consists of 11 residues.

This clonotype was recorded many times. J is TRBJ1-2 and V is TRBV27; D not certain. The CDR3 covers 13 residues. V lost 5 bases and J 1 base, leaving 8 bases between the germline ends. Germline V gene lookup returns CDR1 MNHEY and CDR2 SMNVEV (reference sequence). The CDR3 reads CASSVDNNYGYTF. For the CDR3, the DNA is TGTGCCAGCAGTGTCGACAATAACTATGGCTACACCTTC.

On this clonotype itself: With a much larger clone just one base away, this may be a read error. The chain recombines TRBV10-3 with TRBJ2-1; D possibly corresponds to TRBD2 (6 bases). Germline loops: CDR1 ENHRY, CDR2 SYGVKD. This CDR3 contains 15 residues. Between the trimmed V and J ends, which lost 3 bases and 13 bases, there was a span of 22 bases. CDR3 DNA sequence: TGTGCCATCAGTGAACTAGCCCCCCCTCAAGAGACCCAGTTCTTC. Translating it yields CAISELAPPQETQFF.

This chain uses TRBV29-1 with TRBJ1-1, with 7 bases aligning to TRBD1. The V gene end was trimmed by 7 bases and the J gene end by 8 bases; junction bases not matched to a gene: 7. Looked up from germline, CDR1 is SQVTM and CDR2 is ANQGSEA. The CDR3 length is 11 residues. The CDR3 nucleotides are TGCAGCGGCCGCCCGGGACAGGAAGCTTTCTTT. Protein: CSGRPGQEAFF.

Concerning this clonotype itself: The junction does not match germline at one end; this may be a read error. This chain uses TRBV27 with TRBJ1-1, with TRBD1 matching over 7 bases. The CDR3 totals 14 residues. Germline V CDR1 and CDR2: MNHEY, SMNVEV (reference sequence). For the CDR3, the DNA is TGTGCCAACAGTGACAACAGGGGGAACACTGAAGCTTTCTTT. It yields the protein CANSDNRGNTEAFF.